This T cell receptor beta chain was found in a study of cytomegalovirus exposure and HLA in healthy donors. Study-level information: Earlier work reported 100 million or so unique TCR beta sequences from roughly 180 million T cells. Study-wide findings and caveats: Later analysis placed DRB1 highest and HLA-C lowest in TCR association rates, which differed by HLA locus. When analyzed later, a missense DCLRE1C variant was found to be linked to TCR beta V- and J-gene trimming. Three chains tied to CMV proved CMV antigen-specific in vitro.

PCR was performed using 60 Vbeta and 13 Jbeta primers. Assay: immunoSEQ multiplex PCR; the TCRdb copy retains only in-frame clones and omits some. The sample holds fewer than 200,000 clones, about 86% seen once. Between the trimmed V and J ends, which lost 3 bases and 2 bases, there was a span of 17 bases. This CDR3 is built from 17 residues. Germline CDR1 and CDR2: LNHDA and SQIVND (reference sequence). Note on this clone: The antigen is undetermined.

The receptor comes from a man in his forties in good health and CMV-seropositive. This chain uses TRBV19 with TRBJ1-3; perhaps TRBD1 as D (6 bases). Sequencing input: PBMCs. As DNA, the CDR3 is TGTGCCAGTAGTATGGCCATCCCAGGGGAAACTGGAAACACCATATATTTT. Translated: CASSMAIPGETGNTIYF.